Listed below are T cell receptor beta chains from one sample, sequenced in a study of T cell repertoires in cytomegalovirus infection. TCRdb reprocessed the reads via MiXCR and lists one record per CDR3 protein. The sample comprises 200,000 to 250,000 distinct CDR3 sequences, roughly two fifths of which are singletons, and approximately 59% rests with the top ten. Their recognized antigens are unknown. The sample was CD8+ T cells from cultured PBMCs, taken from culture after CMV antigen stimulation. Receptor source: a human donor in good health (CMV status not recorded). Some clones in this sample may be carry-over from other donors' samples. CDR3s leave out the opening cysteine and the closing phenylalanine or tryptophan. The order of the fields is clone size, J gene, V gene, CDR3 protein. Clone size is given for some rows only: seen once, a few or many times, or a class if the clone is expanded.

. | TRBJ2-3 | TRBV2 | ASIEIDTQY
few | TRBJ2-4 | TRBV28 | ASSSQWRGLAKNIQY
once | TRBJ2-1 | TRBV28 | ASSLSRRTHEQF
. | TRBJ1-3 | TRBV24-1 | ATSDRTLNSGNTIY
. | TRBJ2-5 | TRBV20-1 | SAGLAGAAGETQY
few | TRBJ1-1 | TRBV7-9 | ASSPGGARTEAF
few | TRBJ2-7 | TRBV12-3/TRBV12-4 | ASSSPQGSWEQY
few | TRBJ2-1 | TRBV7-3 | ASSLKVGGPYNEQF
few | TRBJ2-5 | TRBV7-6 | ASSKTSGGQETQY
. | TRBJ1-3 | TRBV12-3/TRBV12-4 | ASSTQISSGNTIY
. | TRBJ2-7 | TRBV7-6 | ASSPIGGDDSYEQY
. | TRBJ1-1 | TRBV27 | ASSLARGLNTEAF
. | TRBJ1-5 | TRBV27 | ASSLIGGNQPQH
few | TRBJ1-1 | TRBV19 | ASKVGATEAF
few | TRBJ2-5 | TRBV6-6 | ASSYSRAGYQETQY
. | TRBJ2-3 | TRBV20-1 | SARARESLDTQY
many | TRBJ2-7 | TRBV2 | ASSEYEGNEQY
few | TRBJ2-5 | TRBV12-3/TRBV12-4 | ASSFAGTAKETQY
few | TRBJ2-3 | TRBV7-9 | ASSWTSGGGDTQY
few | TRBJ2-6 | TRBV28 | ASSTALASASGANVLT
. | TRBJ2-3 | TRBV5-1 | ASSLVVGTGAGTDTQY